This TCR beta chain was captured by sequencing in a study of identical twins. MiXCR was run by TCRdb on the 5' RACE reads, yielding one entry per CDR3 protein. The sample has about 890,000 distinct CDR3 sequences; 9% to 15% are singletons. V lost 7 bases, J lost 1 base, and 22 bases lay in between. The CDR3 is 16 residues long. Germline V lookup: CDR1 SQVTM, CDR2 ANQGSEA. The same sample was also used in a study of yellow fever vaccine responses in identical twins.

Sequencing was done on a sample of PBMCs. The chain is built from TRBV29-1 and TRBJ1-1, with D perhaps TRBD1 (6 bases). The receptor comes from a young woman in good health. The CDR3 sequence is CSAAGRGQGGNTEAFF. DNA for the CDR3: TGCAGCGCCGCGGGTCGGGGGCAGGGAGGGAACACTGAAGCTTTCTTT.